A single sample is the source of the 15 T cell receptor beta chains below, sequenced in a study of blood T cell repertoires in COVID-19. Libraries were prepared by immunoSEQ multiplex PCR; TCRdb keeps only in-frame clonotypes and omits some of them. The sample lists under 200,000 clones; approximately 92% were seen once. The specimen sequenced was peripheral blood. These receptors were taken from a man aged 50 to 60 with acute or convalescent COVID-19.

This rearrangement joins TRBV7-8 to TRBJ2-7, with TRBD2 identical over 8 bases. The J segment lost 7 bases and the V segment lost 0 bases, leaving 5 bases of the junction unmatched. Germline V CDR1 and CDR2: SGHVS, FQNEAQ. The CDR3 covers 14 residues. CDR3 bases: TGTGCCAGCAGCTTAGCCCTAGCGGGCGGTGAGCAGTACGTC. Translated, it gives CASSLALAGGEQYV.

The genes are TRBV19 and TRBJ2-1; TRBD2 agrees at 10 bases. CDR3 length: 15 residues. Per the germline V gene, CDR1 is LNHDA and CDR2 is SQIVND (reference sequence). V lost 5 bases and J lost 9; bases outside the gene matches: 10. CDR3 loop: CASSPRVAGGGEQFF. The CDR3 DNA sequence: TGTGCCAGTAGTCCGCGAGTAGCGGGAGGAGGTGAGCAGTTCTTC.

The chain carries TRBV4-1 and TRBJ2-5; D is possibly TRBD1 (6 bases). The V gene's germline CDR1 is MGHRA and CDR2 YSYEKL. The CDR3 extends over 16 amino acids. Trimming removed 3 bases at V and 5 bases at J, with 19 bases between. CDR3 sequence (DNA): TGCGCCAGCAGCCAGCATCGGACAGACCGCGTGGAGACCCAGTACTTC. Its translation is CASSQHRTDRVETQYF.

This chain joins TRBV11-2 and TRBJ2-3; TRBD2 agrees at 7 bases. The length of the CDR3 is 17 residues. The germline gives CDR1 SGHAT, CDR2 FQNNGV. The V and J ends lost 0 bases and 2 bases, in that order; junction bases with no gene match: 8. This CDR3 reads CASSLDNLAVITDTQYF. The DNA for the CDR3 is TGTGCCAGCAGCTTAGATAATCTAGCGGTGATCACAGATACGCAGTATTTT.

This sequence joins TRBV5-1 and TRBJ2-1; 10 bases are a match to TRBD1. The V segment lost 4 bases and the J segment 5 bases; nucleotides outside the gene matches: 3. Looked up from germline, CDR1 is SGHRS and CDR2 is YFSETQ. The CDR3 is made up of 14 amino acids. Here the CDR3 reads CASSRQGADNEQFF. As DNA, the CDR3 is TGCGCCAGCAGCCGACAGGGGGCGGACAATGAGCAGTTCTTC. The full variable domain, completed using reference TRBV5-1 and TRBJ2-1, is KAGVTQTPRYLIKTRGQQVTLSCSPISGHRSVSWYQQTPGQGLQFLFEYFSETQRNKGNFPGRFSGRQFSNSRSEMNVSTLELGDSALYLCASSRQGADNEQFFGPGTRLTVL.

The CDR3 loop is CASLSAYNEQFF. The CDR3, as DNA: TGTGCCAGTCTGAGTGCCTACAATGAGCAGTTCTTC. The chain recombines TRBV28 with TRBJ2-1; no clear D gene. From germline, CDR1 is MDHEN and CDR2 SYDVKM. This CDR3 spans 12 amino acids. V was pared by 9 bases and J by 2 bases, with 8 bases between.

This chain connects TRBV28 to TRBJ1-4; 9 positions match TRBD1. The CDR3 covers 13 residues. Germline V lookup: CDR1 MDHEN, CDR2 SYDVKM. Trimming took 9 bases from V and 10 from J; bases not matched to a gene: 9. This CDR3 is CARQGDREGKLFF. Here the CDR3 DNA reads TGTGCCAGGCAAGGGGACAGGGAGGGAAAACTGTTTTTT.

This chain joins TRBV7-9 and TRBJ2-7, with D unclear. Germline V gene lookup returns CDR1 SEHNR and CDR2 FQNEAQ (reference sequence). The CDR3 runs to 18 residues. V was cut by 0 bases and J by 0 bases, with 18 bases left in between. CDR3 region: CASSLALFGRPSSYEQYF. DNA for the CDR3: TGTGCCAGCAGCTTAGCGCTTTTTGGCAGGCCAAGCTCCTACGAGCAGTACTTC.

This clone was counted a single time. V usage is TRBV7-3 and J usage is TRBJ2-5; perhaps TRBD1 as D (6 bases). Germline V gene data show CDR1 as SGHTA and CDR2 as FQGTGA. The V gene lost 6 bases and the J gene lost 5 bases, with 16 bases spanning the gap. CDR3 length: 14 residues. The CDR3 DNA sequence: TGTGCCAGCAGTAAAGACAGGTTCTCGGAGACCCAGTACTTC. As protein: CASSKDRFSETQYF.

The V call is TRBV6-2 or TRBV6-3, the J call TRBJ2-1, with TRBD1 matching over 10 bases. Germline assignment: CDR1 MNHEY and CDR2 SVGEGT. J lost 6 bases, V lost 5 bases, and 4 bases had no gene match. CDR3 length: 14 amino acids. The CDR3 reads CASSTGTGVNEQFF. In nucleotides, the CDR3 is TGTGCCAGCAGTACCGGGACAGGGGTCAATGAGCAGTTCTTC.

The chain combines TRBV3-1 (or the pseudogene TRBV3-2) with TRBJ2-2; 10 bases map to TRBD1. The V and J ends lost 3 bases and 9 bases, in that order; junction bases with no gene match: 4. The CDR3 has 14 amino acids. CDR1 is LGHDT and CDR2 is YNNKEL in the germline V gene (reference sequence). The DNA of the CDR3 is TGTGCCAGCAGCCAGGACAGGGGGTTCCGGGAGCTGTTTTTT. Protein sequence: CASSQDRGFRELFF.

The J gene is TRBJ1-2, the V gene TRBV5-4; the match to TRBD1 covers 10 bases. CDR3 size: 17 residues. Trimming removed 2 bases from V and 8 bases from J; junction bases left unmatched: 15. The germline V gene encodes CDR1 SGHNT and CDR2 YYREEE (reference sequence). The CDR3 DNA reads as TGTGCCAGCAGCTTCGGGGACAGGGGCCCTACCCGAAGCGGCTACACCTTC. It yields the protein CASSFGDRGPTRSGYTF. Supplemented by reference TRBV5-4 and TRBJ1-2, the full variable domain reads ETGVTQSPTHLIKTRGQQVTLRCSSQSGHNTVSWYQQALGQGPQFIFQYYREEENGRGNFPPRFSGLQFPNYSSELNVNALELDDSALYLCASSFGDRGPTRSGYTFGSGTRLTVV.

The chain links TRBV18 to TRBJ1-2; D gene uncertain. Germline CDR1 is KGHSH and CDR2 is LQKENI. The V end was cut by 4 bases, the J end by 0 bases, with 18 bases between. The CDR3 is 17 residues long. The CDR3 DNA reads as TGTGCCAGCTCACTCTATGCGCCGGTCTCGGCTAACTATGGCTACACCTTC. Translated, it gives CASSLYAPVSANYGYTF.

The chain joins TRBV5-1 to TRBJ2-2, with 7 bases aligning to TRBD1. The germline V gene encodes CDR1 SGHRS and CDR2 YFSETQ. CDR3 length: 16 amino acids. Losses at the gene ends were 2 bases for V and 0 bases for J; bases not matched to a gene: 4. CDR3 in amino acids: CASSFTGVSNTGELFF. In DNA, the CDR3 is TGCGCCAGCAGCTTTACAGGGGTGTCGAACACCGGGGAGCTGTTTTTT.

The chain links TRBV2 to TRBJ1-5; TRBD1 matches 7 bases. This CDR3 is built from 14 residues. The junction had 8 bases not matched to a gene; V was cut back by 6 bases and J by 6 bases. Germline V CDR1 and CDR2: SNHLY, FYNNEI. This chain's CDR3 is CASRGTASFQPQHF. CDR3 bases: TGTGCCAGCAGAGGGACAGCTTCATTTCAGCCCCAGCATTTT.